The rows below give T cell receptor beta chains drawn from one sample of a study of blood T cell repertoires in COVID-19. Here immunoSEQ multiplex PCR was the method, and the copy in TCRdb shows in-frame clones only, minus some. The sample has 200,000 to 300,000 clones, around nine tenths seen once. Sequences were obtained from peripheral blood. Every receptor here comes from a woman aged 60-70 years who had recovered from COVID-19. Both conserved end residues are part of each CDR3. A D gene is named only where the DNA matches it firmly. Only some rows state a clone size, as once, few, many or a class for expanded clones.

j_call | v_call | cdr3_length | clone_size | d_call | cdr3_aa | cdr3_nt
TRBJ2-3 | TRBV28 | 15 | NA | NA | CASGQWGTGTDTQYF | TGTGCCAGCGGACAGTGGGGGACGGGCACAGATACGCAGTATTTT
TRBJ2-5 | TRBV6-2/TRBV6-3 | 16 | NA | NA | CASSYYRTGNGGTQYF | TGTGCCAGCAGTTACTACCGGACTGGTAATGGTGGGACCCAGTACTTC
TRBJ2-5 | TRBV5-8 | 13 | NA | NA | CASSTLGGETQYF | TGTGCCAGCAGCACATTGGGGGGAGAGACCCAGTACTTC
TRBJ2-5 | TRBV14 | 12 | NA | NA | CASSQVRETQYF | TGTGCCAGCAGCCAAGTTCGAGAGACCCAGTACTTC
TRBJ1-3 | TRBV19 | 15 | NA | NA | CASSRQFVAGNTIYF | TGTGCCAGTAGTAGACAGTTCGTGGCTGGAAACACCATATATTTT
TRBJ2-7 | TRBV6-5 | 15 | once | TRBD1 | CASRNTGTGLYEQYF | TGTGCCAGCCGGAATACCGGGACAGGTCTTTACGAGCAGTACTTC
TRBJ1-1 | TRBV5-1 | 13 | NA | NA | CASKDITNTEAFF | TGCGCCAGCAAGGACATTACGAACACTGAAGCTTTCTTT
TRBJ2-1 | TRBV19 | 14 | NA | TRBD1 | CASSLRDRYNEQFF | TGTGCCAGTAGCCTCCGGGACAGATACAATGAGCAGTTCTTC
TRBJ2-7 | TRBV21-1 | 14 | NA | NA | CASSQGQGSYEQYF | TGTGCCAGCAGCCAGGGACAGGGGTCCTACGAGCAGTACTTC
TRBJ2-7 | TRBV5-6 | 11 | NA | NA | CASSSSYEQYF | TGTGCCAGCAGCTCCAGCTACGAGCAGTACTTC
TRBJ2-2 | TRBV9 | 14 | NA | NA | CASSVGQPTGELFF | TGTGCCAGCAGCGTAGGACAGCCCACCGGGGAGCTGTTTTTT
TRBJ2-1 | TRBV3-1/TRBV3-2 | 15 | NA | TRBD2 | CASRQSGGANNEQFF | TGTGCCAGCAGGCAAAGCGGGGGGGCAAACAATGAGCAGTTCTTC
TRBJ2-3 | TRBV11-2 | 15 | NA | NA | CASSFWTASTDTQYF | TGTGCCAGCAGCTTCTGGACTGCTAGCACAGATACGCAGTATTTT
TRBJ2-7 | TRBV6-6 | 13 | few | TRBD1 | CASKPGQSYEQYF | TGTGCCAGCAAACCGGGACAGTCCTACGAGCAGTACTTC
TRBJ2-3 | TRBV4-3 | 16 | NA | NA | CASSQAAGPSTDTQYF | TGCGCCAGCAGCCAAGCAGCGGGCCCTAGCACAGATACGCAGTATTTT
TRBJ1-2 | TRBV11-1 | 14 | NA | NA | CASSDTGLNYGYTF | TGTGCCAGCAGCGACACAGGCCTCAACTATGGCTACACCTTC
TRBJ2-7 | TRBV18 | 15 | NA | NA | CASSTAGTGAYEQYF | TGTGCCAGCTCAACGGCCGGGACGGGAGCCTACGAGCAGTACTTC
TRBJ2-7 | TRBV24-1 | 12 | NA | TRBD2 | CATGGGGVEQYF | TGTGCCACCGGGGGGGGAGGGGTCGAGCAGTACTTC
TRBJ1-4 | TRBV5-1 | 16 | NA | TRBD1 | CASSPGQGGSDEKLFF | TGCGCCAGCAGCCCGGGACAGGGGGGATCCGACGAGAAACTGTTTTTT
TRBJ2-7 | TRBV4-2 | 14 | NA | NA | CASSTVEVTYEQYF | TGTGCCAGCAGCACCGTCGAGGTAACCTACGAGCAGTACTTC
TRBJ2-7 | TRBV19 | 19 | few | TRBD2 | CASSHVRLAGGVPHYEQYF | TGTGCCAGTAGTCACGTGAGGCTAGCGGGGGGCGTTCCTCACTACGAGCAGTACTTC
TRBJ2-2 | TRBV4-1 | 21 | once | TRBD2 | CASSQDRPGLAGGPGTGELFF | TGCGCCAGCAGCCAAGATAGGCCGGGACTAGCGGGGGGGCCGGGCACCGGGGAGCTGTTTTTT
TRBJ2-7 | TRBV4-3 | 15 | NA | TRBD1 | CASSQETGGPYEQYF | TGCGCCAGCAGCCAAGAGACAGGGGGACCCTACGAGCAGTACTTC
TRBJ1-1 | TRBV5-1 | 16 | once | TRBD1 | CASSLEVTGSFAEAFF | TGCGCCAGCAGCTTGGAAGTGACAGGGAGTTTCGCTGAAGCTTTCTTT
TRBJ1-4 | TRBV18 | 13 | once | NA | CASSGDTYEKLFF | TGTGCCAGCTCGGGGGACACATATGAAAAACTGTTTTTT
TRBJ2-7 | TRBV12-3/TRBV12-4 | 12 | NA | NA | CASSFARGEQYF | TGTGCCAGCAGTTTCGCTCGAGGCGAGCAGTACTTC
TRBJ2-3 | TRBV29-1 | 15 | few | NA | CSVEVDYAYTDTQYF | TGCAGCGTTGAAGTGGACTACGCCTACACAGATACGCAGTATTTT
TRBJ2-1 | TRBV4-1 | 16 | NA | TRBD2 | CASSQRRGGLGYEQFF | TGCGCCAGCAGCCAAAGGCGGGGGGGCCTGGGATATGAGCAGTTCTTC
TRBJ2-7 | TRBV21-1 | 14 | NA | NA | CASSSPGQGYEQYF | TGTGCCAGCAGCTCTCCGGGACAGGGTTACGAGCAGTACTTC
TRBJ1-1 | TRBV27 | 12 | NA | TRBD1 | CASIGQGVEAFF | TGTGCCAGCATCGGACAGGGTGTTGAAGCTTTCTTT
TRBJ2-5 | TRBV5-1 | 15 | NA | TRBD2 | CASSLAGGPWETQYF | TGCGCCAGCAGCTTGGCGGGGGGGCCATGGGAGACCCAGTACTTC
TRBJ2-7 | TRBV5-6 | 14 | NA | TRBD1 | CASSPTGNPYEQYF | TGTGCCAGCAGCCCGACAGGGAACCCCTACGAGCAGTACTTC
TRBJ2-5 | TRBV7-2 | 16 | NA | TRBD2 | CASSLDLAGGRETQYF | TGTGCCAGCAGCTTAGATTTAGCGGGGGGGCGAGAGACCCAGTACTTC
TRBJ1-2 | TRBV28 | 14 | NA | TRBD1 | CASSQNRGYYGYTF | TGTGCCAGCAGTCAAAACAGGGGTTACTATGGCTACACCTTC
TRBJ2-2 | TRBV27 | 18 | NA | NA | CASSPERQHYKYTGELFF | TGTGCCAGCAGCCCAGAAAGACAGCATTATAAGTACACCGGGGAGCTGTTTTTT
TRBJ2-3 | TRBV13 | 17 | NA | NA | CASSLGPSAVHTDTQYF | TGTGCCAGCAGCTTAGGGCCTAGCGCCGTGCACACAGATACGCAGTATTTT
TRBJ2-5 | TRBV11-2 | 14 | NA | TRBD2 | CASSLTSAQETQYF | TGTGCCAGCAGCTTAACTAGCGCCCAAGAGACCCAGTACTTC
TRBJ2-4 | TRBV19 | 13 | NA | TRBD1 | CATRDRAVNIQYF | TGTGCCACGCGAGACAGGGCAGTAAACATTCAGTACTTC
TRBJ1-1 | TRBV7-9 | 16 | NA | TRBD1 | CASSPWTGGLNTEAFF | TGTGCCAGCAGCCCGTGGACAGGGGGACTGAACACTGAAGCTTTCTTT
TRBJ2-1 | TRBV7-3 | 17 | NA | TRBD2 | CASSLTRTSGADNEQFF | TGTGCCAGCAGCTTAACGAGAACTAGCGGGGCAGACAATGAGCAGTTCTTC
TRBJ1-1 | TRBV6-5 | 13 | NA | NA | CASSRTGNTEAFF | TGTGCCAGCAGTCGAACAGGGAACACTGAAGCTTTCTTT
TRBJ1-1 | TRBV19 | 14 | few | TRBD1 | CASSIEGQGIAAFF | TGTGCCAGTAGTATAGAGGGACAGGGGATCGCCGCTTTCTTT
TRBJ2-3 | TRBV27 | 15 | NA | NA | CASSLLARGGDTQYF | TGTGCCAGCAGTTTACTCGCTCGGGGAGGAGATACGCAGTATTTT
TRBJ2-6 | TRBV4-3 | 18 | few | NA | CASRPAGTAGSGANVLTF | TGCGCCAGCAGGCCAGCCGGGACAGCGGGTTCTGGGGCCAACGTCCTGACTTTC
TRBJ2-1 | TRBV10-3 | 12 | NA | NA | CAIKDRPNEQFF | TGTGCCATCAAGGACAGACCCAATGAGCAGTTCTTC
TRBJ1-2 | TRBV19 | 15 | NA | NA | CASSIVGRHEVSYTF | TGTGCCAGTAGTATAGTTGGCAGGCACGAAGTTAGCTACACCTTC
TRBJ1-4 | TRBV21-1 | 16 | NA | NA | CASSKGDSGGREKLFF | TGTGCCAGCAGCAAAGGGGATTCGGGGGGCCGTGAAAAACTGTTTTTT
TRBJ1-1 | TRBV2 | 14 | NA | TRBD1 | CASRKGQLNTEAFF | TGTGCCAGCAGAAAGGGACAGTTGAACACTGAAGCTTTCTTT